A single sample is the source of the 28 T cell receptor beta chains below, sequenced in a study of blood T cells in healthy people across ages. The authors ran a second PCR of roughly 6 to 12 cycles using a sample-barcoded 5' primer and a J-beta primer mix. One entry per CDR3 protein results from TCRdb running MiXCR on the 5' RACE reads. This sample has 1.5 million to 2 million distinct CDR3 sequences; around 35% occur once, and the top ten carry 11%. The specimen was blood. These receptors all come from a young woman in good health.

This clonotype was seen at least ten times. An end of the junction does not agree with germline; a read error may underlie this. The chain carries TRBV5-1 and TRBJ2-5, with 9 bases matching TRBD1. The CDR3 extends over 13 amino acids. From germline, CDR1 is SGHRS and CDR2 YFSETQ. The CDR3 here is CASSLTGGETQYF. DNA of the CDR3: TGTGCCAGCAGCCTTACAGGGGGCGAGACCCAGTACTTC.

A few counts support this clonotype. The chain joins TRBV9 to TRBJ2-3; 9 positions agree with TRBD1. The CDR3 runs 16 residues. Trimming removed 4 bases from V and 6 bases from J; junction bases left unmatched: 12. Per germline, CDR1 SGDLS and CDR2 YYNGEE. The CDR3 here is CASSPDPDRGPDTQYF. The CDR3 bases are TGTGCCAGCAGCCCAGACCCGGACAGGGGACCGGATACGCAGTATTTT.

This clonotype has a handful of counts. This chain uses TRBV5-1 with TRBJ2-5, with 8 bases identical to TRBD2. With V trimmed by 3 bases and J by 3 bases, 4 bases remained unmatched. Germline CDR1 is SGHRS and CDR2 is YFSETQ. The CDR3 is made up of 14 amino acids. The CDR3, as DNA: TGCGCCAGCAGCTGGACGGGGGGGAAAGAGACCCAGTACTTC. Translating it yields CASSWTGGKETQYF.

The CDR3 reads CASSLERRAFGLAGGYEQYF. The CDR3 DNA is TGCGCCAGCAGCTTGGAGCGCAGGGCCTTCGGACTAGCGGGAGGTTACGAGCAGTACTTC. V and J are TRBV5-1 and TRBJ2-7, with 14 nucleotides matching TRBD2. CDR1 is SGHRS and CDR2 is YFSETQ in the germline V gene. This CDR3 contains 20 residues. V lost 0 bases and J lost 4; bases outside the gene matches: 15.

A few counts support this clonotype. CDR3 residues: CASSLGAGGVRNNEQFF. The CDR3 DNA reads TGTGCCAGCAGTTTAGGGGCTGGCGGGGTAAGGAACAATGAGCAGTTCTTC. The rearrangement links TRBV12-3 or TRBV12-4 to TRBJ2-1; D is possibly TRBD2 (6 bases). CDR3 length equals 17 residues. The V end was cut by 1 base, the J end by 5 bases, with 18 bases between.

The chain uses TRBV4-1 and TRBJ2-7; D is ambiguous. There are 15 residues in the CDR3. Germline CDR1 MGHRA, CDR2 YSYEKL. Trimming removed 1 base at V and 0 bases at J, with 10 bases between. CDR3 nucleotide sequence: TGCGCCAGCAGCCAAGTTCCTAGGAGCTCCTACGAGCAGTACTTC. Translating gives CASSQVPRSSYEQYF.

This clonotype turned up a few times. The rearrangement joins TRBV28 to TRBJ2-1; a weak D match, TRBD2 (5 bases). V lost 4 bases, J lost 7 bases, and 20 bases lay in between. Per germline, CDR1 MDHEN and CDR2 SYDVKM. CDR3 size: 16 residues. The CDR3 DNA reads TGTGCCAGCAGTTCCCGTCGGGAAAGCACGATGAATGAGCAGTTCTTC. Its translation is CASSSRRESTMNEQFF.

With regard to this clonotype: A junction boundary mismatches the germline segment, possibly from a read error. The chain employs TRBV4-1 and TRBJ2-1; 10 bases match TRBD2. This CDR3 spans 16 amino acids. CDR1 MGHRA and CDR2 YSYEKL come from the germline V gene. Here the CDR3 DNA reads TGCGCCAGCGGCCAAGAGGCTAGCGGGAGAGGGAATGAGCAGTTCTTC. Translated: CASGQEASGRGNEQFF.

V and J are TRBV2 and TRBJ2-4; TRBD1 is a possible D gene (5 bases). The germline V and J ends were trimmed by 6 bases and 8 bases, with 20 bases remaining between them. CDR1 is SNHLY and CDR2 is FYNNEI in the germline V gene. The CDR3 is made up of 15 amino acids. Written as DNA, the CDR3 is TGTGCCAGCAGGGATAACAGGTCGCCTGGGCACATTCAGTACTTC. It encodes CASRDNRSPGHIQYF.

This clonotype was counted only a few times. The chain employs TRBV12-3 or TRBV12-4 and TRBJ2-7; TRBD1 might be the D (5 bases). Trimming removed 1 base at V and 4 bases at J, with 8 bases between. The CDR3 extends over 13 amino acids. CDR3 loop: CASSLGGKYEQYF. CDR3 nucleotides: TGTGCCAGCAGTTTAGGGGGCAAATACGAGCAGTACTTC.

This clonotype was observed a few times. The rearrangement links TRBV5-5 to TRBJ2-7; D unresolved. The germline gives CDR1 SGHKS, CDR2 YYEKEE (reference sequence). This CDR3 has 14 amino acids. V shed 2 bases and J shed 2 bases, with 11 bases lying between them. The DNA of the CDR3 is TGTGCCAGCAGCTTAACGTGGACCACCTACGAGCAGTACTTC. Protein: CASSLTWTTYEQYF.

The chain employs TRBV11-2 and TRBJ2-2, with 11 bases aligning to TRBD2. CDR3 length: 18 residues. The V gene's germline CDR1 is SGHAT and CDR2 FQNNGV. J was trimmed by 7 bases and V by 5 bases; bases with no gene match: 15. CDR3 sequence (DNA): TGTGCCAGCAGCCTGATCCGGGGTAGCGGGGGGGCCGGCGGGGAGCTGTTTTTT. It translates to CASSLIRGSGGAGGELFF.

The rearrangement joins TRBV5-4 to TRBJ2-3; D possibly corresponds to TRBD1 (5 bases). V gave up 5 bases and J gave up 7 bases, with 20 bases separating them. Germline CDR1 and CDR2: SGHNT and YYREEE (reference sequence). This CDR3 spans 15 amino acids. In nucleotides, the CDR3 is TGTGCCAGCAGGGCAGGGCAGGGCCTGTCGAATACGCAGTATTTT. Translated: CASRAGQGLSNTQYF.

This clonotype was counted a few times. V gene TRBV6-1 combines with J gene TRBJ1-2; D call uncertain. Trimming shortened V by 2 bases and J by 4 bases, and 14 bases separated the two germline ends. This CDR3 has 15 amino acids. Germline V CDR1 and CDR2: MNHNS, SASEGT. CDR3 residues: CASSEWLTSFYGYTF. In DNA form, the CDR3 reads TGTGCCAGCAGTGAATGGTTAACCTCCTTCTATGGCTACACCTTC.

As for this clonotype: The germline gene is not matched at one end of the junction; a read error may be the cause. The chain links TRBV10-3 to TRBJ2-5, with 10 bases identical to TRBD2. This CDR3 is built from 13 residues. From germline, CDR1 is ENHRY and CDR2 SYGVKD. In DNA form, the CDR3 reads TGTGTCATCTCTAGCGGGGGAGGAGAGACCCAGTACTTC. Its translation is CVISSGGGETQYF.

The V call is TRBV7-9, the J call TRBJ1-2, with a possible D match to TRBD1 (6 bases). The germline V gene has CDR1 SEHNR and CDR2 FQNEAQ (reference sequence). The length of the CDR3 is 16 residues. With 5 bases removed from V and 4 bases from J, the gap between germline ends came to 20 bases. The chain's CDR3 is CASSLGQLGSGYGYTF. CDR3 nucleotide sequence: TGTGCCAGCAGCCTCGGACAGTTAGGATCTGGCTATGGCTACACCTTC.

The DNA for the CDR3 is TGCGCCAGCAGCTTGGGACAGAAGGCTTTCTTT. Protein sequence: CASSLGQKAFF. The chain carries TRBV5-1 and TRBJ1-1; D is perhaps TRBD1 (5 bases). The V gene lost 0 bases and the J gene lost 11 bases, with 8 bases spanning the gap. The CDR3 is made up of 11 amino acids. CDR1 SGHRS and CDR2 YFSETQ come from the germline V gene.

This clonotype was detected only a few times. The J gene is TRBJ2-1, the V gene TRBV6-1, with 7 nucleotides matching TRBD1. CDR1 and CDR2 from the germline V gene are MNHNS and SASEGT. The length of the CDR3 is 14 residues. V lost 6 bases and J lost 5; bases outside the gene matches: 7. The CDR3 sequence is CASSDDRADNEQFF. For the CDR3, the DNA is TGTGCCAGCAGCGATGACAGGGCGGACAATGAGCAGTTCTTC.

This clonotype was counted many times. For the CDR3, the DNA is TGCAGCGTTGATATAGGCGGTACGGGATCACCCCTCCACTTT. Protein sequence: CSVDIGGTGSPLHF. V and J are TRBV29-1 and TRBJ1-6; D is unclear. The CDR3 loop spans 14 amino acids. The V end lost 3 bases, the J end lost 10 bases, and 16 bases lay between the germline ends. Germline V gives CDR1 SQVTM, CDR2 ANQGSEA.

This clonotype was found a few times. As DNA, the CDR3 is TGTGCCAGCAGCGGGACCTGGGCTTTCTTT. Translated: CASSGTWAFF. The rearrangement links TRBV25-1 to TRBJ1-1, with TRBD1 as a possible D gene (5 bases). This CDR3 has 10 residues. Germline lookup yields CDR1 MGHDK and CDR2 SYGVNS. V lost 6 bases and J lost 11, with 10 bases in between.

This clonotype was seen more than once but under ten times. The chain links TRBV4-2 to TRBJ2-1; 11 nucleotides match TRBD1. The CDR3 runs 16 residues. Germline-derived CDR1 and CDR2 are LGHNA and YNFKEQ. The junction had 3 bases not matched to a gene; V was cut back by 0 bases and J by 5 bases. Written as DNA, the CDR3 is TGTGCCAGCAGCCAAGAGGCGGGACAGGGGGACAATGAGCAGTTCTTC. Amino acids: CASSQEAGQGDNEQFF.

This sequence joins TRBV27 and TRBJ2-7, with D tentatively TRBD1 (5 bases). The CDR3 has 12 amino acids. Trimming shortened V by 3 bases and J by 5 bases, and 8 bases separated the two germline ends. Looked up from germline, CDR1 is MNHEY and CDR2 is SMNVEV (reference sequence). CDR3 loop: CASSFQGDEQYF. The CDR3 nucleotides read TGTGCCAGCAGTTTTCAAGGGGACGAGCAGTACTTC.

This clonotype has more than one count but fewer than ten. The V and J genes are TRBV20-1 and TRBJ2-5; 10 bases fit TRBD1. The CDR3 spans 15 residues. The germline V gene has CDR1 DFQATT and CDR2 SNEGSKA (reference sequence). V lost 5 bases and J lost 5; bases outside the gene matches: 11. CDR3 amino acids: CSASNRDRGVETQYF. For the CDR3, the DNA is TGCAGTGCTTCGAACCGGGACAGGGGAGTGGAGACCCAGTACTTC.

This sequence joins TRBV6-6 and TRBJ2-1; no clear D. V was pared by 1 base and J by 2 bases, with 15 bases between. The CDR3 runs 17 residues. Germline CDR1 is MNHNY and CDR2 is SVGAGI (reference sequence). As DNA, the CDR3 is TGTGCCAGCAGTTACTTATTAAAAACGGAAGCCTACAATGAGCAGTTCTTC. This encodes CASSYLLKTEAYNEQFF.

This clonotype was seen a handful of times. CDR3 DNA: TGTGCCAGTTGGACTTCGACCCTATCTACGCAGTATTTT. As protein: CASWTSTLSTQYF. This chain uses TRBV2 with TRBJ2-3, with D perhaps TRBD2 (5 bases). Trimming pared 9 bases from V and 8 bases from J, leaving 18 bases between. The germline gives CDR1 SNHLY, CDR2 FYNNEI. This CDR3 is built from 13 residues.

The chain couples TRBV20-1 to TRBJ2-1; 9 positions agree with TRBD2. This CDR3 region has 15 residues. V gave up 0 bases and J gave up 5 bases; unmatched junction bases: 5. The germline CDR1 and CDR2 sequences are DFQATT and SNEGSKA (reference sequence). Here the CDR3 DNA reads TGCAGTGCTAGAGAGGCGGGAGGGGTCCACAATGAGCAGTTCTTC. It codes for CSAREAGGVHNEQFF.

This clonotype was counted only a few times. The rearrangement joins TRBV18 to TRBJ2-7, with D possibly being TRBD1 or TRBD2 (5 bases each). This CDR3 is built from 16 residues. CDR1 is KGHSH and CDR2 is LQKENI in the germline V gene. V was trimmed by 3 bases and J by 4 bases, leaving 19 bases between them. DNA for the CDR3: TGTGCCAGCTCACCCCTTCCATCTCGGGGCGGATACGAGCAGTACTTC. It encodes CASSPLPSRGGYEQYF. Full variable domain (missing parts from reference TRBV18 and TRBJ2-7): NAGVMQNPRHLVRRRGQEARLRCSPMKGHSHVYWYRQLPEEGLKFMVYLQKENIIDESGMPKERFSAEFPKEGPSILRIQQVVRGDSAAYFCASSPLPSRGGYEQYFGPGTRLTVT.

This chain links TRBV7-8 with TRBJ2-5; D is perhaps TRBD2 (7 bases). This CDR3 comprises 15 residues. Trimming cost V 5 bases and J 4 bases, with 17 bases left between them. Germline loops: CDR1 SGHVS, CDR2 FQNEAQ. CDR3 sequence: CASSALAGAIETQYF. The CDR3 bases are TGTGCCAGCAGCGCTTTGGCGGGGGCGATAGAGACCCAGTACTTC.